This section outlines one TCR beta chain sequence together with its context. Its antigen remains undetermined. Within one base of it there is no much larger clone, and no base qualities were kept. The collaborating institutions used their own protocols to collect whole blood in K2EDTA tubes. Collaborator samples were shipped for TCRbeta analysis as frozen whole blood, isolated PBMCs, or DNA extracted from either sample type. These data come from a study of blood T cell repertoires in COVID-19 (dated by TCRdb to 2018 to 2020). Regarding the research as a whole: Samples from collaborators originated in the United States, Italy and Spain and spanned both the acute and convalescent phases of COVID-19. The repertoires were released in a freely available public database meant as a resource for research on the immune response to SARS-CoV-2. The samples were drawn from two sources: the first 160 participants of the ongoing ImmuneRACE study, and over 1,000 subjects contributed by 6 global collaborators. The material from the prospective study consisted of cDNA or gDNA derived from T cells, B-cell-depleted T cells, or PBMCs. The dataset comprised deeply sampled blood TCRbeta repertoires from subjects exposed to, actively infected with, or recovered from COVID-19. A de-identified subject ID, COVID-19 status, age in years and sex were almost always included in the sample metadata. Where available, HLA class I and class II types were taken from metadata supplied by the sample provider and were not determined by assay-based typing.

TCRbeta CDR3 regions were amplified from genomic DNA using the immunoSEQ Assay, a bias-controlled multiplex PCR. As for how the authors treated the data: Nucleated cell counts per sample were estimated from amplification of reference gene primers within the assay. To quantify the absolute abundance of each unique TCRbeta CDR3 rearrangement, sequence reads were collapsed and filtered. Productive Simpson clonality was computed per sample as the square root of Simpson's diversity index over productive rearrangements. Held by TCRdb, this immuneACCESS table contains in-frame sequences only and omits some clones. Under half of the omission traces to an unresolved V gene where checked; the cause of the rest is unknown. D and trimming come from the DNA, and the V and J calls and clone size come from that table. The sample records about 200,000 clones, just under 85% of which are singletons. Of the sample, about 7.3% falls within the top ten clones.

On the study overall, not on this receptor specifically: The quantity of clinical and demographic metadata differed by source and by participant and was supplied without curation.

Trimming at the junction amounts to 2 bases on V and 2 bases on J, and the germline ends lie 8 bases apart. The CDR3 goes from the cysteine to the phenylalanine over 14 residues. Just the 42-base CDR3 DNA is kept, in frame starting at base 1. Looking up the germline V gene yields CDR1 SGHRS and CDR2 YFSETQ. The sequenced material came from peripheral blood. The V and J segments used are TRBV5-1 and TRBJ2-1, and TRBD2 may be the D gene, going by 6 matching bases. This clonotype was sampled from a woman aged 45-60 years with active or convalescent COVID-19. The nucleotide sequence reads TGCGCCAGCAGCTTCGGAGGGACCTACAATGAGCAGTTCTTC. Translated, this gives CASSFGGTYNEQFF.